This T cell receptor beta chain was observed in a study of vaccination effects on CD4 cells after COVID-19. Study context: Antigen-specific CD4+ T cells expanded by the ViraFEST assay with viral peptide pools were then sequenced. Broader study findings: New vaccine-induced clones dominated post-vaccine spike-reactive clones in convalescents.

Following 10 days of culture, CD4+ T cells were isolated. This person caught SARS-CoV-2 sometime from March to December 2020, and PCR testing confirmed the infection. On both days 3 and 7, half of the culture medium was replaced with IL-2 medium. Trimming removed 5 bases from V and 10 bases from J; junction bases left unmatched: 8. Germline values: CDR1 LNHDA, CDR2 SQIVND (reference sequence). The CDR3 contains 14 residues. Concerning this clone: Antigen: not known.

The table came from immunoSEQ multiplex PCR; TCRdb's copy has only in-frame clones and leaves some out. The sample comprises 50,000 to 70,000 clones, about 72% of which are singletons, and 20% to 25% rests with the top ten. This clonotype originated in a human donor who had a prior SARS-CoV-2 infection. This chain joins TRBV19 and TRBJ1-6, with 7 bases matching TRBD1. The sequences come from CD4+ T cells from PBMCs cultured without peptide, collected before COVID-19 vaccination. In DNA, the CDR3 is TGTGCCAGTAGTTCAGACAGGGCGCAATCACCCCTCCACTTT. Protein: CASSSDRAQSPLHF.